This T cell receptor (beta chain) was sequenced for a study of T cells in Graves' hyperthyroidism and ophthalmopathy. What was amplified from RNA transcripts were TCR beta CDR3 regions. First-round RT-PCR of the TCR CDR3 relied on the HTBI primer set. A single record per CDR3 protein comes from TCRdb applying MiXCR to the multiplex PCR reads. The repertoire holds a few hundred thousand distinct CDR3 sequences, with just under 25% as singletons. Newly diagnosed hyperthyroidism patients aged 18 to 65 years had disease lasting under 2 months. Orbital computed tomography, thyroid ultrasound, serum thyroxine and TRAb, and clinical symptoms together informed the diagnoses. CDR3 length: 15 amino acids. The junction had 5 bases not matched to a gene; V was cut back by 7 bases and J by 1 base. CDR1 is LNHDA, CDR2 SQIVND, per germline (reference sequence). Points from the study as a whole: Before onset, by a median of approximately 6.2 months, the model predicted ophthalmopathy.

A remark on this clonotype: Its antigen remains unidentified.

Material for sequencing was blood. V usage is TRBV19 and J usage is TRBJ2-7; 12 bases are shared with TRBD1. The TCR sequence derives from a man aged 45 to 65 with Graves' hyperthyroidism. The CDR3 nucleotides are TGTGCCAGTATGCCGGGACAGGGGGCATCCTACGAGCAGTACTTC. Protein sequence: CASMPGQGASYEQYF. Full variable domain (outside the CDR3, taken from reference TRBV19 and TRBJ2-7): DGGITQSPKYLFRKEGQNVTLSCEQNLNHDAMYWYRQDPGQGLRLIYYSQIVNDFQKGDIAEGYSVSREKKESFPLTVTSAQKNPTAFYLCASMPGQGASYEQYFGPGTRLTVT.